This T cell receptor beta chain was identified during a study of blood T cell repertoires in COVID-19. Background on the study: Some COVID-19 samples were acute and others convalescent; all came from the United States, Italy and Spain. PBMCs, B-cell-depleted T cells, or T cells were the source of the cDNA or gDNA that made up the material.

Germline V gene sequence: CDR1 KGHDR, CDR2 SFDVKD. The CDR3 is 15 amino acids. Trimming cost V 5 bases and J 5 bases; bases outside gene matches: 6. Seattle patients were enrolled while actively infected and followed longitudinally. Authors' processing steps: Amplification of reference gene primers provided the estimated nucleated cell counts. Clones were read by immunoSEQ multiplex PCR, and TCRdb kept only the in-frame ones, dropping some. Clone size and V and J calls were adopted from that table, with D and trimming inferred from the DNA. The table includes 400,000 to 450,000 clones, approximately 90% detected once.

Source material: peripheral blood. The receptor was isolated from a woman aged 40 to 50 with COVID-19, enrolled during active disease. V and J are TRBV24-1 and TRBJ2-2; TRBD1 agrees at 8 bases. CDR3 DNA sequence: TGTGCCACCAGTGCGAGGACAGGGTGGACCGGGGAGCTGTTTTTT. Its protein is CATSARTGWTGELFF.